Shown below are 24 T cell receptor beta chains from a single sample sequenced in a study of shared clonotypes between healthy human individuals. This table comes from immunoSEQ multiplex PCR, and its TCRdb copy is limited to in-frame clones, with some not included. The repertoire consists of approximately 470,000 clones, with 65% to 85% occurring once and the leading ten covering more than 9.5%. The sequencing input was PBMCs. These receptors originate from a woman aged 40 to 50 in good health. Some clones in this sample may be carry-over from other donors' samples.

The rearrangement links TRBV11-2 to TRBJ2-3; either TRBD1 or TRBD2 may fit D (5 bases each). V lost 7 bases and J 4 bases, leaving 21 bases between the germline ends. Germline values: CDR1 SGHAT, CDR2 FQNNGV. The CDR3 is 16 amino acids. The CDR3 region is CASTPVWTVGADTQYF. Here the CDR3 DNA reads TGTGCCAGCACCCCGGTGTGGACCGTGGGGGCAGATACGCAGTATTTT.

J is TRBJ2-1 and V is TRBV23-1, with D hard to call. TRBV23-1 is an ORF; its function is uncertain. Trimming removed 6 bases at V and 9 bases at J, with 18 bases between. The CDR3 runs 14 residues. For the CDR3, the DNA is TGCGCCAGCAGCCCCGGGCCGAATCCGGCTGAGCAGTTCTTC. Its translation is CASSPGPNPAEQFF.

The chain uses TRBV18 and TRBJ1-5; 8 bases match TRBD1. The CDR3 spans 13 residues. The trim removed 4 bases at V and 7 bases at J, leaving 3 bases unmatched. Per the germline V gene, CDR1 is KGHSH and CDR2 is LQKENI. The CDR3 DNA is TGTGCCAGCTCACTGGGACAGGAGCAGCCCCAGCATTTT. Protein: CASSLGQEQPQHF.

The rearrangement uses TRBV28 and TRBJ2-1; TRBD2 matches at 9 bases. J was trimmed by 10 bases and V by 2 bases; bases with no gene match: 6. The CDR3 runs to 14 residues. CDR1 MDHEN and CDR2 SYDVKM come from the germline V gene. This CDR3 is CASSLAGGPGEQFF. The CDR3 DNA reads TGTGCCAGCAGTTTAGCGGGAGGGCCTGGGGAGCAGTTCTTC.

This rearrangement joins TRBV5-4 to TRBJ2-5; perhaps TRBD1 as D (6 bases). Trimming took off 7 bases at V and 5 bases at J, with 18 bases between the two ends. The CDR3 loop spans 14 amino acids. CDR1 is SGHNT and CDR2 is YYREEE in the germline V gene (reference sequence). In DNA, the CDR3 is TGTGCCAGCCTTGAACGAGGGGGTTCTGAGACCCAGTACTTC. Amino acids: CASLERGGSETQYF.

This clone has more than one count but fewer than ten. The junction differs from germline at one of its ends, possibly a read error. The chain links TRBV6-1 to TRBJ2-1, with D uncertain. Germline V CDR1 and CDR2: MNHNS, SASEGT. The CDR3 contains 11 residues. CDR3 nucleotides: TGTGCCGTCGAGAGGTTCAATGCGCAGTTCTTC. Translation gives CAVERFNAQFF.

About this clone itself: This likely reflects a read error, since a far larger clone is one base away. The chain carries TRBV6-1 and TRBJ2-2, with 12 bases identical to TRBD2. This CDR3 region has 14 residues. V trimming: 10 bases; J trimming: 6 bases; junction bases outside the gene matches: 6. CDR1 is MNHNS, CDR2 SASEGT, per germline. The CDR3 nucleotides are TGTGCCACCAGACTAGCGGGAGACGCCGGGGAGCTGTTTTTT. Translation: CATRLAGDAGELFF.

V gene TRBV27 combines with J gene TRBJ1-2; D unclear. Germline V gene data show CDR1 as MNHEY and CDR2 as SMNVEV (reference sequence). CDR3 size: 13 residues. V lost 10 bases to trimming and J lost 1 base, with 13 bases between them. CDR3 sequence reads: CATYGKDNYGYTF. CDR3 nucleotide sequence: TGTGCCACCTATGGCAAGGATAACTATGGCTACACCTTC.

A remark on this clone: An end of the junction does not agree with germline; a read error may underlie this. The chain is built from TRBV27 and TRBJ1-1; weak D call: TRBD1 (6 bases). The CDR3 extends over 16 amino acids. Germline lookup yields CDR1 MNHEY and CDR2 SMNVEV (reference sequence). The CDR3 spells CASSSPYRVQNTEAFF. CDR3 sequence (DNA): TGTGCTAGCAGTTCCCCCTACAGGGTGCAGAACACTGAAGCTTTCTTT.

As concerns this clone: This likely traces to a read error, being one base from a far larger clone. The chain has TRBV10-2 and TRBJ1-2; D gene uncertain. Trimming took off 0 bases at V and 5 bases at J, with 13 bases between the two ends. The CDR3 length is 15 residues. Looked up from germline, CDR1 is WSHSY and CDR2 is SAAADI. The CDR3 DNA is TGCGCCAGCAGTGAGTCGACCGGCGCCCCTTATGGCTACACCTTC. Residues: CASSESTGAPYGYTF.

This rearrangement joins TRBV5-1 to TRBJ2-7, with 8 bases that match TRBD1. The CDR3 totals 13 residues. J was trimmed by 6 bases and V by 4 bases; bases with no gene match: 6. CDR1 and CDR2 from the germline V gene are SGHRS and YFSETQ. Here the CDR3 reads CASSPGQGLEQYF. CDR3 nucleotide sequence: TGCGCCAGCAGCCCAGGACAGGGTCTCGAGCAGTACTTC.

The chain links TRBV28 to TRBJ2-3, with 9 bases lining up with TRBD1. This CDR3 region has 16 residues. Germline CDR1 and CDR2: MDHEN and SYDVKM. J lost 4 bases, V lost 3 bases, and 8 bases had no gene match. CDR3 protein: CASSLSTGGRPDTQYF. The CDR3 nucleotides read TGTGCCAGCAGTTTGTCGACAGGGGGGCGGCCAGATACGCAGTATTTT.

Regarding this clone: A far larger clone is a single base away, which makes a read error likely. The rearrangement uses TRBV7-9 and TRBJ1-2, with D tentatively TRBD1 (5 bases). Germline lookup yields CDR1 SEHNR and CDR2 FQNEAQ (reference sequence). The CDR3 has 13 amino acids. V was shortened by 6 bases and J by 1 base, with 9 bases between the two germline ends. CDR3 in DNA: TGTGCCAGCAGTTCCAGGGATAACTATGGCTACACCTTC. Translation: CASSSRDNYGYTF.

This rearrangement joins TRBV6-1 to TRBJ1-5; a weak D match, TRBD1 (6 bases). The CDR3 length is 13 residues. CDR1 is MNHNS and CDR2 is SASEGT in the germline V gene. The V and J ends lost 6 bases and 4 bases respectively, with 10 bases between them. CDR3 sequence (DNA): TGTGCCAGCAGGAGACAGGTTAATCAGCCCCAGCATTTT. Translated: CASRRQVNQPQHF.

About this clone: It is likely a read error: a sequence one base away is far more abundant. V usage is TRBV27 and J usage is TRBJ2-7; a possible D gene is TRBD1 (6 bases). Germline CDR1 and CDR2: MNHEY and SMNVEV (reference sequence). The CDR3 loop spans 15 amino acids. Trimming shortened V by 5 bases and J by 7 bases, and 21 bases separated the two germline ends. The CDR3 loop reads CASSPGNDRFEEQYF. CDR3 DNA sequence: TGTGCCAGCAGTCCTGGGAATGACAGGTTCGAAGAGCAGTACTTC.

This chain connects TRBV7-9 to TRBJ2-1, with 14 bases matching TRBD2. V lost 5 bases and J lost 7; bases outside the gene matches: 10. CDR3 size: 17 residues. Germline-derived CDR1 and CDR2 are SEHNR and FQNEAQ (reference sequence). The CDR3 reads CASSPRLAGGPGNEQFF. The CDR3, as DNA: TGTGCCAGCAGCCCGCGACTAGCGGGAGGGCCTGGGAATGAGCAGTTCTTC.

This rearrangement joins TRBV2 to TRBJ1-2, with 9 bases matching TRBD1. J was trimmed by 6 bases and V by 5 bases; bases with no gene match: 7. The length of the CDR3 is 14 residues. The germline V gene has CDR1 SNHLY and CDR2 FYNNEI. The CDR3 protein is CASSTRQGVDGYTF. The CDR3 bases are TGTGCCAGCAGTACCCGACAGGGGGTGGATGGCTACACCTTC.

On this clone itself: A single base is all that separates this from a far larger clone, so a read error is likely. Distinct nucleotide sequences in the sample also encode this CDR3. This chain connects TRBV5-1 to TRBJ1-2; D is undetermined. The CDR3 has 15 residues. The germline V gene has CDR1 SGHRS and CDR2 YFSETQ. CDR3 sequence: CASSPEGNRNYGYTF. CDR3 nucleotides: TGCGCCAGCAGCCCGGAAGGAAACCGTAACTACGGCTACACCTTC.

As to this clone: Just one base apart from a much larger clone, this may be a read error. The sample carries other DNA sequences with the same CDR3. The chain uses TRBV7-6 and TRBJ2-3, with D perhaps assigned TRBD1 or TRBD2 (5 bases each). Germline V gives CDR1 SGHVS, CDR2 FNYEAQ. Trimming shortened V by 3 bases and J by 0 bases, and 13 bases separated the two germline ends. This CDR3 is 16 amino acids long. The DNA of the CDR3 is TGTGCCAGCAGCTTCCTTGAGAGGGGAAGCACAGATACGCAGTATTTT. Translated, it gives CASSFLERGSTDTQYF.

As for this clone: A single base is all that separates this from a far larger clone, so a read error is likely. This sample also contains other DNA sequences that code for the same CDR3. The gene calls are TRBV2 and TRBJ2-2, with D tentatively TRBD1 (6 bases). CDR1 is SNHLY and CDR2 is FYNNEI in the germline V gene. The CDR3 is 14 amino acids. CDR3: CASFLSRDTGELFF. The CDR3 DNA sequence: TGTGCCAGCTTCTTGTCCCGGGACACAGGGGAGCTGTTTTTT.

The chain couples TRBV5-6 to TRBJ1-5, with D unclear. Germline V gene data show CDR1 as SGHDT and CDR2 as YYEEEE. The CDR3 is made up of 14 amino acids. Trimming pared 1 base from V and 4 bases from J, leaving 9 bases between. The CDR3 here is CASSLSAINQPQHF. Here the CDR3 DNA reads TGTGCCAGCAGCTTGTCCGCCATAAATCAGCCCCAGCATTTT.

Comments on this clone: This probably arose from a read error, given a far larger clone one base away. The gene calls are TRBV10-3 and TRBJ2-7; 7 bases map to TRBD2. V was clipped by 9 bases and J by 5 bases; unmatched bases: 10. The germline V gene encodes CDR1 ENHRY and CDR2 SYGVKD. The CDR3 extends over 13 amino acids. CDR3 sequence (DNA): TGTGCCATAGGGACTAACAAAGGCCACGAGCAGTACTTC. Translated, it gives CAIGTNKGHEQYF.

The chain joins TRBV7-2 to TRBJ2-7; tentatively, D is TRBD1 (6 bases). Germline loops: CDR1 SGHTA, CDR2 FQGNSA. The V end lost 4 bases, the J end lost 3 bases, and 16 bases lay between the germline ends. This CDR3 spans 15 amino acids. CDR3 nucleotide sequence: TGTGCCAGCAGCTCCTCTGGACAGTTGATCTACGAGCAGTACTTC. Amino acid sequence: CASSSSGQLIYEQYF.

This sequence joins TRBV5-1 and TRBJ2-1; 11 bases agree with TRBD2. The CDR3 loop spans 15 amino acids. V was clipped by 4 bases and J by 2 bases; unmatched bases: 2. The germline V gene encodes CDR1 SGHRS and CDR2 YFSETQ. The CDR3 DNA sequence: TGCGCCAGCAGCAGGGGACTAGCGGCCTACAATGAGCAGTTCTTC. Amino acid sequence: CASSRGLAAYNEQFF.